This TCR beta chain was identified during a study of T cells after yellow fever vaccination (dated by TCRdb to the late 2010s). Notes on the research overall: The SMART-Seq v4 Ultra Low Input RNA kit was used to prepare libraries from fractions with low cell numbers. Bulk TCR alpha and beta repertoires were sequenced longitudinally to track T-cell clones before and after primary and booster YFV17D yellow fever vaccination. Blood was drawn at multiple timepoints before and after primary and secondary immunization, with bulk PBMC replicates and cell subsets isolated. Two healthy male donors, one aged 18 to 30 and one aged 30 to 40 years, made up the cohort.

Read against the paper, the sample's treatment or condition label means: live attenuated yellow fever vaccine strain. At every blood-draw timepoint, two biological replicates of bulk PBMCs were collected. PBMCs were isolated from peripheral blood using a standard Ficoll-Paque protocol. TriZol was used to extract RNA from bulk PBMCs, from CD4 and CD8 fractions, and from dextramer-positive and dextramer-negative fractions. Study-wide conclusions, independent of this receptor: Compared with the primary T-cell response, the secondary T-cell response was faster but weaker, reaching its peak on day 5 rather than on day 15. Most clones expanded after primary vaccination were re-detected after the booster (almost 97% of CD4 and approximately 85% of CD8), suggesting broad memory maintenance. Because abundant contaminating clonotypes from the bulk population could be contained in FACS-sorted repertoires, computational filtering was required. A small share of clonotypes was detected in both CD4 and CD8 compartments, with the overlap likely arising from convergent recombination. Because only a couple of donors were included in the study, the extent to which the findings can be generalized is limited.

TCR cDNA was synthesized by 5'RACE template switching, which introduced a universal primer site and unique molecular identifiers. Priming of cDNA synthesis was performed from both the TCR alpha and TCR beta constant segments. Library amplification used two PCR steps, and the second PCR step added sample barcodes and sequencing adapters. Sequencing of the libraries was done on either Illumina HiSeq 2500 (2x100 bp) or NovaSeq (2x150 bp). The authors' analysis ran thus. MIGEC was used to demultiplex reads and collapse the reads into UMI consensus sequences, and MiXCR was used for V(D)J alignment. Vaccine-responding clonotypes were defined with edgeR using replicate PBMC samples, requiring FDR below 0.01 and a log2 fold change above 5 up to day 15. Each bulk clonotype was labeled CD4 or CD8 based on which sequenced repertoire, CD4 or CD8, contained the clonotype at higher abundance. TCRdb redid the processing of the public reads, applying fastp at Q25 and MiXCR, and retained in-frame beta chains. Records with the same CDR3 protein are collapsed into one entry carrying the most frequent genes and DNA. What appears here as the V and J calls and clone size reflects TCRdb's work, not the paper's. Here the sample has some 350,000 distinct CDR3 sequences; about 6% occur a single time. The leading ten clones occupy approximately 16% of the sample.

The CDR3 numbers 16 residues from cysteine through phenylalanine. Only CDR3 DNA remains: 48 bases, in frame from the first base. V loses 0 bases, J loses 1 base, and the germline ends lie 10 bases apart. From the germline V gene, CDR1 is LGHNA and CDR2 is YSLEER. Details on this clonotype: What antigen it recognizes has not been identified. Base qualities are not provided; no much larger clone lies one nucleotide away.

Here the chain combines TRBV4-3 and TRBJ2-1; no D gene can be assigned with confidence. The sequence derives from a man aged 30 to 39 who received the YFV17D yellow fever vaccine. The sequencing used PBMCs, collected 5 days after the yellow fever booster vaccination. The DNA is TGCGCCAGCAGCCAAGAGCACTCTCAATCCTACAATGAGCAGTTCTTC. It is translated as CASSQEHSQSYNEQFF.